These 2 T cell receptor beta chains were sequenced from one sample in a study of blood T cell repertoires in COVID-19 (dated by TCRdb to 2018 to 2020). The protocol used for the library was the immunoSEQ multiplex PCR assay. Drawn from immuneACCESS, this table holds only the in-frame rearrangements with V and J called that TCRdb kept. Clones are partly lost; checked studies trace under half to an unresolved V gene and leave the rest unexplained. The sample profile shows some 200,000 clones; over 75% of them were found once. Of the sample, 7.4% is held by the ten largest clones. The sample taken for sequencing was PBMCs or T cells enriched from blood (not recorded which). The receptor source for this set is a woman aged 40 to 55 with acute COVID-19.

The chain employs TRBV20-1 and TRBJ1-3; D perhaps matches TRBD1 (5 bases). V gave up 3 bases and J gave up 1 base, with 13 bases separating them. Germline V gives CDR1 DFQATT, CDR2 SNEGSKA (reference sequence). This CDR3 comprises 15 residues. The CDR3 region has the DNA TGCAGTGCTAGTCGGGACTCAAGATCTGGAAACACCATATATTTT. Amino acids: CSASRDSRSGNTIYF.

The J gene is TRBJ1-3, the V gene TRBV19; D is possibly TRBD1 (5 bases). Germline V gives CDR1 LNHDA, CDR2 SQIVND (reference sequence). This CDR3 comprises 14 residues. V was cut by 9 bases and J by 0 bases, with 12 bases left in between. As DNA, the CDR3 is TGTGCCAGCCGCGCGACAGACTCTGGAAACACCATATATTTT. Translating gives CASRATDSGNTIYF.